This T cell receptor beta chain was profiled in a study of T cell responses to AZD1222 COVID-19 vaccine. TCRdb's table, derived via immunoSEQ multiplex PCR, lists solely in-frame clones and lacks some. The sample shows about 130,000 clones, just over 85% of them seen only once. V shed 3 bases and J 5 bases; nucleotides not matched to a gene: 10. This CDR3 has 15 amino acids. Per the germline V gene, CDR1 is SGDLS and CDR2 is YYNGEE. The genes are TRBV9 and TRBJ2-7; 8 nucleotides agree with TRBD2. The source material was peripheral blood, sampled on day 0 of MenACWY control vaccination. The sequence was collected from an adult in good health. CDR3 sequence: CASSAEGGTRDEQYF. The CDR3 region has the DNA TGTGCCAGCAGCGCGGAAGGGGGGACTAGAGACGAGCAGTACTTC.